This T cell receptor (beta chain) was recovered during a study of shared clonotypes between healthy human individuals. Study conclusions and caveats: The study generally estimated greater richness for naive than memory subsets.

The study separated CD4+ cells into CD45RA+ naive and CD45RA-negative memory subsets. Using immunoSEQ multiplex PCR, the repertoire was profiled, and TCRdb retains in-frame clones only, with some absent. This sample has some 1 million clones, with around 76% found just once. As concerns this clone: Antigen specificity is unknown.

The CDR3 covers 14 residues. The sequenced material came from memory CD4+ T cells sorted from blood. Subset here: CD45RA-negative fraction. This clonotype was sampled from a man aged 18 to 35 in good health. The V call is TRBV21-1, the J call TRBJ1-4; the tabulated D call, TRBD1, remains unverified against the DNA. TRBV21-1 represents a pseudogene. As DNA, the CDR3 is TGTGCCAGCGGGCCGGACAGGGGGTTTGAAAAACTGTTTTTT. It is translated as CASGPDRGFEKLFF.